This T cell receptor beta chain was documented in a study of early T cells in non-severe SARS-CoV-2 infection. From the 5' RACE reads, TCRdb called clonotypes with MiXCR, one entry per CDR3 protein. The data show approximately 56,000 distinct CDR3 sequences, more than 9% seen once. V was clipped by 4 bases and J by 3 bases, with 11 bases between them. This CDR3 contains 14 residues. The germline V gene encodes CDR1 SGHTS and CDR2 YDEGEE. The receptor's source is an adult who was a healthcare worker with PCR-confirmed SARS-CoV-2 infection or an uninfected control (not recorded which). Source material: whole blood. The V gene is TRBV5-8, the J gene TRBJ1-3, with unresolved D. CDR3 DNA: TGTGCCAGCAGCCCTCAGACGGATGGAAACACCATATATTTT. It encodes CASSPQTDGNTIYF.